The 16 T cell receptor beta chains in this list originate from one sample, sequenced in a study of T cell responses to AZD1222 COVID-19 vaccine. Sequencing used immunoSEQ multiplex PCR; TCRdb keeps in-frame clones, though not all of them. The sample yields 150,000 to 200,000 clones, 85% to 95% seen once. The specimen comprised peripheral blood, sampled on day 0 of AZD1222 vaccination. These receptors were obtained from an adult in good health.

Points on this clone: The same CDR3 can be traced to other DNA sequences in this sample. The J gene is TRBJ2-7, the V gene TRBV5-4; D ambiguous. V was trimmed by 2 bases and J by 4 bases, leaving 7 bases between them. The CDR3 runs to 12 residues. Germline V gene lookup returns CDR1 SGHNT and CDR2 YYREEE (reference sequence). The CDR3 nucleotides are TGTGCCAGCAGCTTAGAAGGTTACGAGCAGTACTTC. Translated, it gives CASSLEGYEQYF.

CDR3 coding DNA: TGTGCCAGTAGTATATTGTGGGGGGACAACGAGCAGTACTTC. This translates into CASSILWGDNEQYF. V and J are TRBV19 and TRBJ2-7; perhaps D is TRBD1 or TRBD2 (6 bases each). The germline V gene encodes CDR1 LNHDA and CDR2 SQIVND (reference sequence). This CDR3 is 14 amino acids long. V was trimmed by 2 bases and J by 5 bases, leaving 13 bases between them.

CDR3 loop: CASSMPGPQIPYSNQPQHF. CDR3 coding DNA: TGTGCCAGTAGTATGCCGGGACCCCAGATTCCCTATAGCAATCAGCCCCAGCATTTT. The V gene is TRBV19, the J gene TRBJ1-5; possible D gene TRBD1, 5 bases. This CDR3 is 19 amino acids long. The V and J ends lost 3 bases and 0 bases respectively, with 21 bases between them. The germline gives CDR1 LNHDA, CDR2 SQIVND (reference sequence).

This sequence joins TRBV2 and TRBJ1-2, with a weak D call TRBD1 (5 bases). Germline V gene data show CDR1 as SNHLY and CDR2 as FYNNEI. CDR3 length: 13 amino acids. V lost 8 bases to trimming and J lost 7 bases, with 17 bases between them. The CDR3 DNA is TGTGCCAGCGGCCTAGAGGGGCCGCGTGGCTACACCTTC. Amino acids: CASGLEGPRGYTF.

The V and J genes are TRBV2 and TRBJ2-6; 9 nucleotides match TRBD1. V lost 7 bases, J lost 2 bases, and 3 bases stayed unmatched. The CDR3 sequence is 15 residues long. Germline CDR1 and CDR2: SNHLY and FYNNEI. The chain's CDR3 is CASTGQGTGANVLTF. The CDR3 DNA reads as TGTGCCAGCACGGGACAGGGAACTGGGGCCAACGTCCTGACTTTC.

V and J are TRBV6-1 and TRBJ1-2; D is unresolved. This CDR3 has 12 amino acids. Per germline, CDR1 MNHNS and CDR2 SASEGT. With 2 bases removed from V and 4 bases from J, the gap between germline ends came to 5 bases. The chain's CDR3 is CASSERGYGYTF. The CDR3 DNA sequence: TGTGCCAGCAGTGAACGTGGCTATGGCTACACCTTC.

V and J are TRBV29-1 and TRBJ1-1, with 8 bases identical to TRBD1. V shed 6 bases and J 7 bases; nucleotides not matched to a gene: 10. The germline gives CDR1 SQVTM, CDR2 ANQGSEA. The CDR3 extends over 13 amino acids. Written as DNA, the CDR3 is TGCAGCGTAAGTCAGGGGGCAGCTGATGAAGCTTTCTTT. Its protein product is CSVSQGAADEAFF. Based on the CDR3 plus reference TRBV29-1 and TRBJ1-1, the full variable domain is SAVISQKPSRDICQRGTSLTIQCQVDSQVTMMFWYRQQPGQSLTLIATANQGSEATYESGFVIDKFPISRPNLTFSTLTVSNMSPEDSSIYLCSVSQGAADEAFFGQGTRLTVV.

The chain links TRBV2 to TRBJ2-7, with D perhaps matching TRBD2 (5 bases). Looked up from germline, CDR1 is SNHLY and CDR2 is FYNNEI. The ends were cut back, 10 bases at V and 3 bases at J, with 16 bases in the middle. The CDR3 totals 13 residues. The CDR3 DNA sequence: TGTGCCATCGCTGAGGGCACTGGCTACGAGCAGTACTTC. Its translation is CAIAEGTGYEQYF. The full variable domain, rest sourced from reference TRBV2 and TRBJ2-7, is EPEVTQTPSHQVTQMGQEVILRCVPISNHLYFYWYRQILGQKVEFLVSFYNNEISEKSEIFDDQFSVERPDGSNFTLKIRSTKLEDSAMYFCAIAEGTGYEQYFGPGTRLTVT.

This clone was recorded a few times. The chain employs TRBV27 and TRBJ2-7; 13 bases map to TRBD2. The CDR3 has 16 amino acids. The germline CDR1 and CDR2 sequences are MNHEY and SMNVEV (reference sequence). With V trimmed by 6 bases and J by 4 bases, 9 bases remained unmatched. CDR3 sequence reads: CASRGLAGKGDYEQYF. The CDR3 nucleotides are TGTGCCAGCAGGGGACTAGCGGGAAAAGGGGATTACGAGCAGTACTTC.

The CDR3 loop is CSVDGTMNTEAFF. The CDR3 DNA reads TGCAGCGTTGATGGGACCATGAACACTGAAGCTTTCTTT. This chain links TRBV29-1 with TRBJ1-1; maybe TRBD1 (5 bases). Trimming removed 3 bases from V and 0 bases from J, with 8 bases in between. Germline lookup yields CDR1 SQVTM and CDR2 ANQGSEA. This CDR3 region has 13 residues. The full variable domain, rest sourced from reference TRBV29-1 and TRBJ1-1, is SAVISQKPSRDICQRGTSLTIQCQVDSQVTMMFWYRQQPGQSLTLIATANQGSEATYESGFVIDKFPISRPNLTFSTLTVSNMSPEDSSIYLCSVDGTMNTEAFFGQGTRLTVV.

This clone is a singleton in its sample. The chain carries TRBV27 and TRBJ1-2; 7 positions match TRBD1. There are 16 residues in the CDR3. V gave up 2 bases and J gave up 10 bases; unmatched junction bases: 16. Germline lookup yields CDR1 MNHEY and CDR2 SMNVEV (reference sequence). The CDR3 spells CASSLRGLRGTVAYTF. The CDR3 DNA reads TGTGCCAGCAGTTTAAGGGGGCTGAGGGGGACAGTCGCCTACACCTTC.

The chain uses TRBV12-5 and TRBJ2-7; 8 bases map to TRBD1. CDR3 length equals 14 residues. Germline assignment: CDR1 LGHNT and CDR2 FRNRAP. The trim removed 2 bases at V and 5 bases at J, leaving 5 bases unmatched. The CDR3 sequence: CASGLTGGVHEQYF. DNA for the CDR3: TGTGCTAGTGGTTTGACAGGGGGAGTCCACGAGCAGTACTTC.

The chain carries TRBV2 and TRBJ1-4; 10 nucleotides match TRBD1. The ends lost 4 bases at V and 8 bases at J; junction bases unmatched: 4. This CDR3 spans 14 amino acids. Per the germline V gene, CDR1 is SNHLY and CDR2 is FYNNEI. In DNA, the CDR3 is TGTGCCAGCAGTGGGGACAGGGGAGAAGAAAAACTGTTTTTT. Protein: CASSGDRGEEKLFF.

J is TRBJ1-6 and V is TRBV28; 8 nucleotides match TRBD1. The V gene end was trimmed by 6 bases and the J gene end by 6 bases; junction bases not matched to a gene: 7. The germline gives CDR1 MDHEN, CDR2 SYDVKM. The CDR3 is made up of 15 amino acids. CDR3 nucleotide sequence: TGTGCCAGCAGCCAGGGACAGGCGATTAATTCACCCCTCCACTTT. This encodes CASSQGQAINSPLHF.

CDR3 nucleotides: TGTGCCACCAGTGCGGAGAACGATCAGCCCCAGCATTTT. Translation gives CATSAENDQPQHF. The chain employs TRBV24-1 and TRBJ1-5; D is uncertain. V was trimmed by 5 bases and J by 5 bases, leaving 9 bases between them. Germline V gene lookup returns CDR1 KGHDR and CDR2 SFDVKD. The CDR3 is 13 residues long.

The chain joins TRBV6-5 to TRBJ1-1; D gene unclear. The germline gives CDR1 MNHEY, CDR2 SVGAGI. The CDR3 sequence is 14 residues long. V lost 2 bases and J lost 2, with 9 bases in between. CDR3 sequence reads: CASSYAGLNTEAFF. In DNA form, the CDR3 reads TGTGCCAGCAGTTACGCAGGACTAAACACTGAAGCTTTCTTT.